The clone carrying this T cell receptor beta chain was observed at least ten times. What it recognizes is unknown. This CDR3 contains 15 residues. V lost 3 bases and J 4 bases, leaving 15 bases between the germline ends. This specimen comes from a study of T-cell memory formation after mild COVID-19. Study outcomes and limitations: Clones that contracted from day 15 to 85 had balanced CD4/CD8; later expanders were CD4+ biased. Cross-reactive memory appears to have joined, as suggested by some responding clones showing up in pre-infection memory.

TCR alpha and TCR beta cDNA libraries carrying sample barcodes and UMIs came from 5'RACE with constant-segment primers. TCRdb re-called the 5' RACE reads through MiXCR, storing one row per CDR3 protein. The data contain about 49,000 distinct CDR3 sequences, approximately 6.6% of them seen just once; the ten biggest clones take up roughly 1.5%. The material sequenced was PBMCs or a T cell subset sorted from them (not recorded which). This chain uses TRBV12-3 or TRBV12-4 with TRBJ2-5; D uncertain. The receptor was derived from a man younger than 35 who had mild COVID-19 (a few samples of this study predate the infection). Cell type and time point are not known. The CDR3 sequence is CASSLGNILGETQYF. The CDR3 bases are TGTGCCAGCAGTTTGGGAAATATTCTGGGAGAGACCCAGTACTTC.